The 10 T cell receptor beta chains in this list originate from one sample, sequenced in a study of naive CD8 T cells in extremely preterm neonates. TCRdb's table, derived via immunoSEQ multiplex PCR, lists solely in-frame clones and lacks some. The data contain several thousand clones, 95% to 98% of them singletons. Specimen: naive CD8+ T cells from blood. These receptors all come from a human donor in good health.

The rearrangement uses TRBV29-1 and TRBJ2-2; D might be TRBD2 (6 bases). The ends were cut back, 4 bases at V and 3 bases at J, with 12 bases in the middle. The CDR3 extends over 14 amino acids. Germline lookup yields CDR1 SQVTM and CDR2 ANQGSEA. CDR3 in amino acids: CSVAGGSYTGELFF. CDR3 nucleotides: TGCAGCGTTGCTGGGGGGTCGTACACCGGGGAGCTGTTTTTT.

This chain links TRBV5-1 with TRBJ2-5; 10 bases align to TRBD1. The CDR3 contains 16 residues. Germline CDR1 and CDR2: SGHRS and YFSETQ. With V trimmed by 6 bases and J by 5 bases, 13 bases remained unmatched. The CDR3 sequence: CASNPTGDRGSETQYF. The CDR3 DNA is TGCGCCAGCAACCCAACCGGGGACAGGGGAAGTGAGACCCAGTACTTC. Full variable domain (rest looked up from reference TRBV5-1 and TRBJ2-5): KAGVTQTPRYLIKTRGQQVTLSCSPISGHRSVSWYQQTPGQGLQFLFEYFSETQRNKGNFPGRFSGRQFSNSRSEMNVSTLELGDSALYLCASNPTGDRGSETQYFGPGTRLLVL.

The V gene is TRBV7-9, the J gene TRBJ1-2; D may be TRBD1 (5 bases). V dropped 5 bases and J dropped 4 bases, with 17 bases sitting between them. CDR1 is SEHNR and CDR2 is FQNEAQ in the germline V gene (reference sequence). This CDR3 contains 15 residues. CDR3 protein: CASSDENEGLYGYTF. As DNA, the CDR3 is TGTGCCAGCAGCGATGAAAACGAGGGACTCTATGGCTACACCTTC. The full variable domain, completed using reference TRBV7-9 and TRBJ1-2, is DTGVSQNPRHKITKRGQNVTFRCDPISEHNRLYWYRQTLGQGPEFLTYFQNEAQLEKSRLLSDRFSAERPKGSFSTLEIQRTEQGDSAMYLCASSDENEGLYGYTFGSGTRLTVV.

CDR3 in amino acids: CASSFSGANVLTF. In DNA form, the CDR3 reads TGTGCCAGCAGCTTCTCGGGGGCCAACGTCCTGACTTTC. The chain combines TRBV7-9 with TRBJ2-6; D not certain. With 3 bases removed from V and 4 bases from J, the gap between germline ends came to 4 bases. Germline V gives CDR1 SEHNR, CDR2 FQNEAQ (reference sequence). The CDR3 length is 13 residues.

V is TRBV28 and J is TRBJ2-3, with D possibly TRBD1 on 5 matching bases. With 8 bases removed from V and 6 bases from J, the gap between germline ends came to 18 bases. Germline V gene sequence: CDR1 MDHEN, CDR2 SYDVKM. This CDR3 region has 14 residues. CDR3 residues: CASRTWGQTDTQYF. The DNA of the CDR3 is TGTGCCAGCCGTACGTGGGGCCAGACCGATACGCAGTATTTT.

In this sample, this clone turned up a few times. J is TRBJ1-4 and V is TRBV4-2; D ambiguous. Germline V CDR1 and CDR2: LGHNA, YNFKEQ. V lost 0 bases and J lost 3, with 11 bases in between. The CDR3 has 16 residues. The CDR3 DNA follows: TGTGCCAGCAGCCAAGAGACGGGGTTTCCTAATGAAAAACTGTTTTTT. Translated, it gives CASSQETGFPNEKLFF.

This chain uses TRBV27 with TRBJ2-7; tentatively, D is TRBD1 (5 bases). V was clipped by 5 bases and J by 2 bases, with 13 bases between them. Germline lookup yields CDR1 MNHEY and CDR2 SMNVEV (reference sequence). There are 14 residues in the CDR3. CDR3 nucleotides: TGTGCCAGCAGTCCAGGGTTTGGTCCCTACGAGCAGTACTTC. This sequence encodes CASSPGFGPYEQYF.

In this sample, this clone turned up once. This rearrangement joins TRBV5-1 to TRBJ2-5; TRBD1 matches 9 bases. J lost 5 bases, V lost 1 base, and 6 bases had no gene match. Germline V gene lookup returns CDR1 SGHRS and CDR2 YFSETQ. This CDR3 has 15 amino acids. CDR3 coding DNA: TGCGCCAGCAGCTTGTCGGGACAGGGTATGGAGACCCAGTACTTC. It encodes CASSLSGQGMETQYF. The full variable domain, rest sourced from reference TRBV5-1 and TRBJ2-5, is KAGVTQTPRYLIKTRGQQVTLSCSPISGHRSVSWYQQTPGQGLQFLFEYFSETQRNKGNFPGRFSGRQFSNSRSEMNVSTLELGDSALYLCASSLSGQGMETQYFGPGTRLLVL.

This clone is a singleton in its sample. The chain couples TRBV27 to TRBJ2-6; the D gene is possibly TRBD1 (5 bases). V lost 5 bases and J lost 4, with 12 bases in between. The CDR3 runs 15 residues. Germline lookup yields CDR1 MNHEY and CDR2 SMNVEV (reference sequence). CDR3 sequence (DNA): TGTGCCAGCAGTCTAACAGGCTGGGGGGCCAACGTCCTGACTTTC. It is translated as CASSLTGWGANVLTF.

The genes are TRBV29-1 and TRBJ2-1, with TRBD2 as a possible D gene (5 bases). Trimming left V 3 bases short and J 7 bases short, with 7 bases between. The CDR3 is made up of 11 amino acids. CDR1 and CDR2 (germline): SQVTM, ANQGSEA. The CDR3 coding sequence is TGCAGCGTTGATGGCGGGAATGAGCAGTTCTTC. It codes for CSVDGGNEQFF.